The text below deals with one TCR beta chain. Its target is unknown. The data were obtained in a study of Ad26.COV2.S vaccination and SARS-CoV-2 variants. Study at large: Dosing was one shot or two shots 56 days apart. Study-level results: Similar non-spike TCR breadth was observed in recipients of vaccine and of placebo. Total responses of T cells may have been underestimated by the analyses of TCR breadth and depth. Substantial breadth in spike-specific CD8+ and CD4+ T cell responses was reportedly seen after vaccination.

Measured with immunoSEQ multiplex PCR; TCRdb has only the in-frame clones, and not every one. The repertoire holds some 340,000 clones, approximately 86% seen once, with approximately 2.1% in the top ten. The treatment was: around 19 received Ad26.COV2.S at low or high dose, single or two shots; roughly five received placebo; per-sample allocation not given. The study sampled participants on day 63 after the first vaccine or placebo injection. Germline CDR1 and CDR2: SEHNR and FQNEAQ (reference sequence). The CDR3 has 15 amino acids. Trimming cost V 6 bases and J 1 base; bases outside gene matches: 5.

Specimen: peripheral blood, collected in a trial of Ad26.COV2.S vaccine versus placebo. This clonotype was sampled from a person aged 18 to 65 who received the Ad26.COV2.S COVID-19 vaccine or a placebo. This chain joins TRBV7-9 and TRBJ2-3, with 9 bases lining up with TRBD1. CDR3 DNA: TGTGCCAGCAGACCCCGACAGGGGGGCACAGATACGCAGTATTTT. Its protein is CASRPRQGGTDTQYF.